This TCR beta chain was retrieved from a study of T cell changes during pregnancy in multiple sclerosis. Produced via immunoSEQ multiplex PCR; TCRdb's table is partial and in-frame only. The data show 45,000 or so clones, 91% seen once. V shed 0 bases and J shed 4 bases, with 11 bases lying between them. The CDR3 totals 15 residues. The germline CDR1 and CDR2 sequences are SGDLS and YYNGEE. The sequence was obtained from a female donor with multiple sclerosis, enrolled in a pregnancy study. The source was CD8+ T cells from peripheral blood mononuclear cells, collected after pregnancy. The V gene is TRBV9, the J gene TRBJ2-1, with D perhaps TRBD2 (6 bases). The CDR3 coding sequence is TGTGCCAGCAGCGTAGCGGGAGCATCGTACAATGAGCAGTTCTTC. Translation gives CASSVAGASYNEQFF.